The 5 T cell receptor beta chains listed next were all sequenced from one sample in a study of CD8 T cells in ankylosing spondylitis. MiXCR, run by TCRdb on the 5' RACE reads, gives a single entry per CDR3 protein. The profile covers under 85,000 distinct CDR3 sequences, with 5.3% appearing a single time and approximately 2.1% taken by the ten largest. Specimen: blood, either unsorted or a sorted T cell fraction (not recorded which). These receptors were taken from a male donor with ankylosing spondylitis or in good health (not recorded which).

CDR3 nucleotide sequence: TGTGCCAGCAGCTTTCGAGGGGGGGCAGATACGCAGTATTTT. Translated: CASSFRGGADTQYF. V is TRBV12-1 and J is TRBJ2-3; the table gives TRBD1 as D, unverified against the DNA. TRBV12-1 is given as a pseudogene. The CDR3 loop spans 14 amino acids.

This clonotype was found many times. The CDR3 reads CSVERGQSHGYTF. The CDR3 DNA sequence: TGCAGCGTTGAAAGGGGACAGTCGCATGGCTACACCTTC. The V and J genes are TRBV29-1 and TRBJ1-2; 7 nucleotides agree with TRBD1. This CDR3 has 13 residues. Trimming cost V 2 bases and J 6 bases; bases outside gene matches: 6. Germline CDR1 reads SQVTM; CDR2 reads ANQGSEA.

This clonotype was detected ten times or more. The rearrangement joins TRBV29-1 to TRBJ2-3; D gene ambiguous. The V and J ends lost 4 bases and 3 bases respectively, with 8 bases between them. Germline-derived CDR1 and CDR2 are SQVTM and ANQGSEA. CDR3 length equals 12 residues. The CDR3 sequence: CSVVWVTDTQYF. CDR3 bases: TGCAGCGTTGTCTGGGTGACAGATACGCAGTATTTT.

At least ten counts were recorded for this clonotype. The chain carries TRBV12-3 or TRBV12-4 and TRBJ2-2, with 8 bases lining up with TRBD1. The CDR3 contains 16 residues. Trimming at V came to 3 bases and at J to 4 bases, leaving 7 bases not matched to a gene. The CDR3 loop reads CASSFRQGSATGELFF. Here the CDR3 DNA reads TGTGCCAGCAGTTTCCGACAGGGGTCGGCCACCGGGGAGCTGTTTTTT.

This clonotype was seen at least ten times. The chain joins TRBV4-1 to TRBJ2-7; D possibly corresponds to TRBD2 (5 bases). CDR1 and CDR2 from the germline V gene are MGHRA and YSYEKL. This CDR3 is 16 amino acids long. V lost 0 bases, J lost 6 bases, and 18 bases lay in between. Here the CDR3 reads CASSQDGRTYLSEQYF. In nucleotides, the CDR3 is TGCGCCAGCAGCCAAGATGGAAGGACTTATCTGTCCGAGCAGTACTTC.